This T cell receptor beta chain was recovered during a study of T cell responses to AZD1222 COVID-19 vaccine. CDR1 and CDR2 (germline): MNHEY, SMNVEV (reference sequence). V lost 6 bases to trimming and J lost 3 bases; unmatched junction nucleotides: 9. The CDR3 contains 15 residues. Timing groups of about 4 and about 12 weeks for second doses were pooled. As to this clone: Its antigen is not identified.

Findings and limits, study-wide: Across the whole spike, CD4 TCRs peaked at regions 160-218 and 743-854.

The assay was immunoSEQ multiplex PCR, and TCRdb's table has in-frame clones only and misses some. The sample carries 120,000 or so clones, about 92% recorded once. This clonotype originated in an adult who received the AZD1222 COVID-19 vaccine. The specimen comprised peripheral blood, sampled 28 days after the second AZD1222 dose. The chain combines TRBV27 with TRBJ2-7; TRBD1 agrees at 9 bases. The CDR3 sequence is CASSSRRDRVYEQYF. The DNA for the CDR3 is TGTGCCAGCAGCTCTAGGAGGGACAGGGTCTACGAGCAGTACTTC.